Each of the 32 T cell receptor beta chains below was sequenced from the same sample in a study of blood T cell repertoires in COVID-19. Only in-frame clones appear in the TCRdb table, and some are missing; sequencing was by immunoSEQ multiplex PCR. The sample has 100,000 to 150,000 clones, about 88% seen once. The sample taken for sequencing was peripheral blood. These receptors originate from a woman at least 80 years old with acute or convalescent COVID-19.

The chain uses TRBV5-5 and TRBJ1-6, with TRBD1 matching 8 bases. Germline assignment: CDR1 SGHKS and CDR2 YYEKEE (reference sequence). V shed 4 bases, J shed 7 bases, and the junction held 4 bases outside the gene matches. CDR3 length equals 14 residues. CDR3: CASSATGVNSPLHF. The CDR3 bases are TGTGCCAGCAGCGCGACAGGGGTAAATTCACCCCTCCACTTT.

In DNA form, the CDR3 reads TGTGCCAGCAGTGACCTACGGGGTAGAGGTGAAGCTTTCTTT. Protein sequence: CASSDLRGRGEAFF. The V and J genes are TRBV6-1 and TRBJ1-1; D unresolved. Germline V gene sequence: CDR1 MNHNS, CDR2 SASEGT. The CDR3 loop spans 14 amino acids. Between the trimmed V and J ends, which lost 3 bases and 7 bases, there was a span of 15 bases.

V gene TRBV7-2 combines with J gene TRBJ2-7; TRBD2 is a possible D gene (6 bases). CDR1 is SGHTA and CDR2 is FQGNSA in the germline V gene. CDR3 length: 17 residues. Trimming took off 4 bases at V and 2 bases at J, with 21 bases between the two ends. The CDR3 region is CASSYPPPRGRAYEQYF. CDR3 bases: TGTGCCAGCAGCTACCCTCCTCCGCGGGGAAGGGCCTACGAGCAGTACTTC.

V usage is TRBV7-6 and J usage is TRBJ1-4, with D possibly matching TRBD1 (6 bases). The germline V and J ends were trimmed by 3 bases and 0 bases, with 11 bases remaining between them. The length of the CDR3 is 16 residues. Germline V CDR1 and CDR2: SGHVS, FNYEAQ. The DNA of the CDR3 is TGTGCCAGCAGCTTCCATCACAGGGCAACTAATGAAAAACTGTTTTTT. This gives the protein CASSFHHRATNEKLFF. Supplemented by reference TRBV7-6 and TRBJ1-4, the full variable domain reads GAGVSQSPRYKVTKRGQDVALRCDPISGHVSLYWYRQALGQGPEFLTYFNYEAQQDKSGLPNDRFSAERPEGSISTLTIQRTEQRDSAMYRCASSFHHRATNEKLFFGSGTQLSVL.

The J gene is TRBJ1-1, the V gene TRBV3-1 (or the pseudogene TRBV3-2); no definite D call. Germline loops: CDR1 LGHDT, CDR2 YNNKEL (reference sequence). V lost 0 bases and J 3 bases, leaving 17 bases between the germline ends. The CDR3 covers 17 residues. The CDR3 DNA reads TGTGCCAGCAGCCAAGAAAGCGCGAGGGTGGAGGACACTGAAGCTTTCTTT. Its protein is CASSQESARVEDTEAFF.

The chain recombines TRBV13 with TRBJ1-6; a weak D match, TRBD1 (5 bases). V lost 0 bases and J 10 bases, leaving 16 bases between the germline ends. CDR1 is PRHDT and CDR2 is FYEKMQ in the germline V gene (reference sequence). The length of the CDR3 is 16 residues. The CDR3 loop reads CASSLGSGTAGSPLHF. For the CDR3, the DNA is TGTGCCAGCAGCTTAGGTTCCGGGACGGCGGGGTCACCCCTCCACTTT.

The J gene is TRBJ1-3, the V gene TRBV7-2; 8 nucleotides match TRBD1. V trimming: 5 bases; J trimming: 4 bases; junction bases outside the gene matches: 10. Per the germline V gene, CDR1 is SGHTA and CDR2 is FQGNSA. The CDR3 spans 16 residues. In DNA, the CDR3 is TGTGCCAGCAGCCCCGAAGGACAGGGATCCGGAAACACCATATATTTT. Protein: CASSPEGQGSGNTIYF.

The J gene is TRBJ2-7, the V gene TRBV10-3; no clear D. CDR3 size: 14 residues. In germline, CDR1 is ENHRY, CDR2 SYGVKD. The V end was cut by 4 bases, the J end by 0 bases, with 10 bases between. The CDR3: CAISAFDTSYEQYF. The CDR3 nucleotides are TGTGCCATCAGTGCCTTCGACACCTCCTACGAGCAGTACTTC.

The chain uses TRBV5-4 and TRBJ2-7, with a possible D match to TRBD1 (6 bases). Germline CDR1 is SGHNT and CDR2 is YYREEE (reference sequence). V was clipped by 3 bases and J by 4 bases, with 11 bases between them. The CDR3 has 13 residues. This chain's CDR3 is CASSSQQGYEQYF. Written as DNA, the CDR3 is TGTGCCAGCAGCTCGCAACAGGGTTACGAGCAGTACTTC.

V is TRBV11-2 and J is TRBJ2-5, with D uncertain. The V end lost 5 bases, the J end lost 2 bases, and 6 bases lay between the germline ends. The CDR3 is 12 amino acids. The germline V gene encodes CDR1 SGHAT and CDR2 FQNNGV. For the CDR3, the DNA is TGTGCCAGCAGCCCTGTGCAAGAGACCCAGTACTTC. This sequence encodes CASSPVQETQYF. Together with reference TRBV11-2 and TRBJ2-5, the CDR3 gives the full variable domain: EAGVAQSPRYKIIEKRQSVAFWCNPISGHATLYWYQQILGQGPKLLIQFQNNGVVDDSQLPKDRFSAERLKGVDSTLKIQPAKLEDSAVYLCASSPVQETQYFGPGTRLLVL.

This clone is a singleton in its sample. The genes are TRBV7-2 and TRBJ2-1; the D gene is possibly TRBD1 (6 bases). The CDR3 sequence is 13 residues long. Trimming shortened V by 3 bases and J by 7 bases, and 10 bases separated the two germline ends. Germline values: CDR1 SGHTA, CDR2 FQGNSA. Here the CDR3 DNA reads TGTGCCAGCAGCTTCAACAGGGAGAATGAGCAGTTCTTC. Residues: CASSFNRENEQFF. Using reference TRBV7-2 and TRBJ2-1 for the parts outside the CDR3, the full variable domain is GAGVSQSPSNKVTEKGKDVELRCDPISGHTALYWYRQSLGQGLEFLIYFQGNSAPDKSGLPSDRFSAERTGGSVSTLTIQRTQQEDSAVYLCASSFNRENEQFFGPGTRLTVL.

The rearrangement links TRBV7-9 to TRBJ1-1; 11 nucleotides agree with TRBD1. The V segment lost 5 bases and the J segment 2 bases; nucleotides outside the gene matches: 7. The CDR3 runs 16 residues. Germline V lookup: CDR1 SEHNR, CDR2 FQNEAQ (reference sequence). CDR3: CASSPGQGAINTEAFF. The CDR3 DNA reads TGTGCCAGCAGCCCCGGACAGGGGGCGATAAACACTGAAGCTTTCTTT.

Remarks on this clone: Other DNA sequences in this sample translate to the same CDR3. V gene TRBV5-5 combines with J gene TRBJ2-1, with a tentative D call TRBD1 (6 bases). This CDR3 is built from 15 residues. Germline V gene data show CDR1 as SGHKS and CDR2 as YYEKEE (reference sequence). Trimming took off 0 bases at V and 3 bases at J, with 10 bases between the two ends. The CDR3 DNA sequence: TGTGCCAGCAGCTTGGCACAGGGTGGCTACAATGAGCAGTTCTTC. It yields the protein CASSLAQGGYNEQFF.

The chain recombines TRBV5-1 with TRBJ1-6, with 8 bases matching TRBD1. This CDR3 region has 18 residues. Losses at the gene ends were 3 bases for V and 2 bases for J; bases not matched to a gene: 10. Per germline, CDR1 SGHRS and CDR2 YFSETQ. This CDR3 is CASSSTPGQAPYNSPLHF. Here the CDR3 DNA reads TGCGCCAGCAGCTCAACCCCGGGACAGGCGCCCTATAATTCACCCCTCCACTTT. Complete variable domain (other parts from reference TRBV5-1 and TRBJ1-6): KAGVTQTPRYLIKTRGQQVTLSCSPISGHRSVSWYQQTPGQGLQFLFEYFSETQRNKGNFPGRFSGRQFSNSRSEMNVSTLELGDSALYLCASSSTPGQAPYNSPLHFGNGTRLTVT.

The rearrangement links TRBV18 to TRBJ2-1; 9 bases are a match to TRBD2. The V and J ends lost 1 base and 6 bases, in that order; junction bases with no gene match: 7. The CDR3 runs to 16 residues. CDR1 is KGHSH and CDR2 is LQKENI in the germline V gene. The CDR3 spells CASSPLSGSTSNEQFF. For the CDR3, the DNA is TGTGCCAGCTCACCACTTAGCGGGAGCACATCCAATGAGCAGTTCTTC.

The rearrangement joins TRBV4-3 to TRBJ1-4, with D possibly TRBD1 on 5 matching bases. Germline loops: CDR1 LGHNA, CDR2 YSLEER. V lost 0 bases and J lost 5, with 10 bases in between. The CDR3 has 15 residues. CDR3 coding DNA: TGCGCCAGCAGCCAAGATGGGGCAGAGAATGAAAAACTGTTTTTT. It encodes CASSQDGAENEKLFF.

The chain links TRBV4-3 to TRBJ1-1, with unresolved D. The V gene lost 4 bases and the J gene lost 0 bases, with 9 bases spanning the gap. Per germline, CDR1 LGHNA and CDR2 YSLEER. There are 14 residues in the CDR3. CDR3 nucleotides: TGCGCCAGCAGCCCGAGGCTTGTGAACACTGAAGCTTTCTTT. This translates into CASSPRLVNTEAFF.

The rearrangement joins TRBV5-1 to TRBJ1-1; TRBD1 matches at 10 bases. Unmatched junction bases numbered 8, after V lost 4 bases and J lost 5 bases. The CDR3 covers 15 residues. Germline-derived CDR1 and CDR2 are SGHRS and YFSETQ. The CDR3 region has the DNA TGCGCCAGCAGCCCCGAAAGGGACAGGGGAACTGAAGCTTTCTTT. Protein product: CASSPERDRGTEAFF. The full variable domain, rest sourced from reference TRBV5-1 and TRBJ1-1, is KAGVTQTPRYLIKTRGQQVTLSCSPISGHRSVSWYQQTPGQGLQFLFEYFSETQRNKGNFPGRFSGRQFSNSRSEMNVSTLELGDSALYLCASSPERDRGTEAFFGQGTRLTVV.

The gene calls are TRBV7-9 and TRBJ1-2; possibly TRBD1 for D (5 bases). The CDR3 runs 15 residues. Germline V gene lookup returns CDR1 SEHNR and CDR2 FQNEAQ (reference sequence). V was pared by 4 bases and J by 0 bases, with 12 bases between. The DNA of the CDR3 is TGTGCCAGCAGCTCCCCTTCGACAGCTAACTATGGCTACACCTTC. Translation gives CASSSPSTANYGYTF.

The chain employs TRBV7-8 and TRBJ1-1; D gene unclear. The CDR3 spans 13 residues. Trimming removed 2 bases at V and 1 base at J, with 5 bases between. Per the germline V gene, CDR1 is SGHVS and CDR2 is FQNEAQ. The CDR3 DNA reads TGTGCCAGCAGCTTACAGGAGAACACTGAAGCTTTCTTT. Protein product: CASSLQENTEAFF.

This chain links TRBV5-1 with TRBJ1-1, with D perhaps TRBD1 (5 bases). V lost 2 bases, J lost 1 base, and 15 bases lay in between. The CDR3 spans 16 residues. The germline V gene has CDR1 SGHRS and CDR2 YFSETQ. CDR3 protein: CASSLAGWRGNTEAFF. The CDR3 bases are TGCGCCAGCAGCTTAGCAGGGTGGCGGGGGAACACTGAAGCTTTCTTT.

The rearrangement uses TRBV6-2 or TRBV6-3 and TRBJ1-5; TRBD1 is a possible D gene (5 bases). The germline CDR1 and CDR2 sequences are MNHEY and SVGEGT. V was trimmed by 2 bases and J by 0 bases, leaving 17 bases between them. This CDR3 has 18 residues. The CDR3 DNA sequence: TGTGCCAGCAGTTACCCCGCAGGGTGGGGTCATAGCAATCAGCCCCAGCATTTT. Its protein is CASSYPAGWGHSNQPQHF.

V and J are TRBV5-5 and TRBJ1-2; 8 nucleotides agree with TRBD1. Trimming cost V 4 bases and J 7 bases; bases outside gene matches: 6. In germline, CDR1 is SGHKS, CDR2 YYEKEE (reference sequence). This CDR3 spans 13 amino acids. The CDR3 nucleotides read TGTGCCAGCAGCCCAGGGGGCTCGGGTGGCTACACCTTC. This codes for CASSPGGSGGYTF.

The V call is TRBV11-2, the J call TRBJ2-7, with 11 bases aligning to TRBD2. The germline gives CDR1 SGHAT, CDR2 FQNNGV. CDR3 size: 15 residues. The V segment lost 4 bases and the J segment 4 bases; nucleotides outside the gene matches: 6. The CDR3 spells CASSSSGLAEYEQYF. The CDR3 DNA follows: TGTGCCAGCAGCTCATCGGGACTAGCGGAATACGAGCAGTACTTC.

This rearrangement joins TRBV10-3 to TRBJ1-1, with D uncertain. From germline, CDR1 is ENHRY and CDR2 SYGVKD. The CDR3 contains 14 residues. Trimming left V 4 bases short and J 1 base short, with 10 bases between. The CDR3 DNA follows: TGTGCCATCAGTGCCAGTATCCGGAACACTGAAGCTTTCTTT. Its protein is CAISASIRNTEAFF.

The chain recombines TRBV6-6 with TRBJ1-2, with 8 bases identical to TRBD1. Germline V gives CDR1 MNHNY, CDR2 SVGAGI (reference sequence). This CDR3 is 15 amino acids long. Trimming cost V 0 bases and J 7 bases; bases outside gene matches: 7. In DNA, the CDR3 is TGTGCCAGCAGTTACTCGACAGGGGCCAGAGGTGGCTACACCTTC. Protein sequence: CASSYSTGARGGYTF.

CDR3 nucleotide sequence: TGCGCCAGCAGCCATAACGAGGGTACTGAAGCTTTCTTT. Translating it yields CASSHNEGTEAFF. The rearrangement joins TRBV4-1 to TRBJ1-1, with D uncertain. Germline loops: CDR1 MGHRA, CDR2 YSYEKL. The CDR3 is 13 residues long. The germline V and J ends were trimmed by 3 bases and 5 bases, with 10 bases remaining between them.

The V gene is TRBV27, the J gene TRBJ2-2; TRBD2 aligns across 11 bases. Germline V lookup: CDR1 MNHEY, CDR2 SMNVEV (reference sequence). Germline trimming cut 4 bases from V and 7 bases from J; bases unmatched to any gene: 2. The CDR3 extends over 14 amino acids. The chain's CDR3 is CASSSGLAGGELFF. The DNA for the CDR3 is TGTGCCAGCAGTTCCGGACTAGCGGGCGGGGAGCTGTTTTTT.

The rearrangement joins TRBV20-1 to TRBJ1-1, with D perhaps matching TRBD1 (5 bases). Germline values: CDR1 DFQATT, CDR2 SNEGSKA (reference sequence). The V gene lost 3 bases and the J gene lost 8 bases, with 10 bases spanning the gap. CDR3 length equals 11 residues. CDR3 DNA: TGCAGTGCTAGGGGACTCCAAGAAGCTTTCTTT. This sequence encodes CSARGLQEAFF.

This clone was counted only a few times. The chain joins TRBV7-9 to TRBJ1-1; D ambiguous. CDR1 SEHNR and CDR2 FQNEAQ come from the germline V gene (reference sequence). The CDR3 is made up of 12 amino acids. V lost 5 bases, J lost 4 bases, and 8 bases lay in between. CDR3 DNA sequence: TGTGCCAGCAGCCCGGGAACCACTGAAGCTTTCTTT. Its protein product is CASSPGTTEAFF.

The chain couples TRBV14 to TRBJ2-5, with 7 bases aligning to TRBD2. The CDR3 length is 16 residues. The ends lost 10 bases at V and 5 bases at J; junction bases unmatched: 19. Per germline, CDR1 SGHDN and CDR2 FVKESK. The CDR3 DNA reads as TGTGCCAATAGGACGGGGGAGCGGGGTACGGGGGAGACCCAGTACTTC. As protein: CANRTGERGTGETQYF. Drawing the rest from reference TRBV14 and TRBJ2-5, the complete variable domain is EAGVTQFPSHSVIEKGQTVTLRCDPISGHDNLYWYRRVMGKEIKFLLHFVKESKQDESGMPNNRFLAERTGGTYSTLKVQPAELEDSGVYFCANRTGERGTGETQYFGPGTRLLVL.

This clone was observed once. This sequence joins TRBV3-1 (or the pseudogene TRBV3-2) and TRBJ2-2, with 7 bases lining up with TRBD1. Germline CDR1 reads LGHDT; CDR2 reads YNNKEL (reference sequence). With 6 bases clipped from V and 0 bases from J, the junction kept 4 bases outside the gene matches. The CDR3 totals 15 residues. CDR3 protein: CASRPGGANTGELFF. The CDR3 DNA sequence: TGTGCCAGCAGGCCAGGGGGAGCGAACACCGGGGAGCTGTTTTTT.